Following are 18 T cell receptor beta chains from one sample sequenced in a study of cytomegalovirus exposure and HLA in healthy donors. Profiling relied on immunoSEQ multiplex PCR, and the TCRdb table lists in-frame clones only, not all of them. Of 150,000 to 250,000 clones in the sample, roughly 77% were seen once. What was sequenced was PBMCs. All receptors come from a young woman in good health and CMV-seronegative.

The gene calls are TRBV13 and TRBJ1-3; D is unclear. V was trimmed by 0 bases and J by 2 bases, leaving 11 bases between them. This CDR3 contains 16 residues. CDR1 PRHDT and CDR2 FYEKMQ come from the germline V gene (reference sequence). In DNA form, the CDR3 reads TGTGCCAGCAGCTTAGGCCGGGTGGCGCCTGGAAACACCATATATTTT. Its translation: CASSLGRVAPGNTIYF.

The count of this clone is one. The V call is TRBV27, the J call TRBJ1-1; a possible D gene is TRBD1 (5 bases). The germline CDR1 and CDR2 sequences are MNHEY and SMNVEV (reference sequence). V was pared by 2 bases and J by 7 bases, with 11 bases between. The CDR3 is made up of 13 amino acids. CDR3 protein: CASSLTGGFEAFF. CDR3 bases: TGTGCCAGCAGTTTAACGGGGGGGTTTGAAGCTTTCTTT.

The table lists this clone with a count of one. This rearrangement joins TRBV27 to TRBJ2-3, with 9 bases fitting TRBD2. The CDR3 totals 17 residues. V shed 0 bases and J 1 base; nucleotides not matched to a gene: 5. Germline V gene lookup returns CDR1 MNHEY and CDR2 SMNVEV (reference sequence). Here the CDR3 DNA reads TGTGCCAGCAGTTTATCAGGGGAGCGGGGGGGCACAGATACGCAGTATTTT. Its protein is CASSLSGERGGTDTQYF.

This clone was detected only once. The rearrangement uses TRBV27 and TRBJ1-4; no firm D call. The V gene lost 8 bases and the J gene lost 0 bases, with 13 bases spanning the gap. Germline V lookup: CDR1 MNHEY, CDR2 SMNVEV (reference sequence). CDR3 length: 15 residues. The CDR3 region is CASASSGTTNEKLFF. The CDR3 region has the DNA TGTGCCAGCGCTTCCTCCGGGACAACTAATGAAAAACTGTTTTTT.

In this sample, this clone turned up once. The CDR3, as DNA: TGTGCCAGCTTGCACAGAAACCAAGAGACCCAGTACTTC. The encoded protein is CASLHRNQETQYF. V usage is TRBV6-5 and J usage is TRBJ2-5; no clear D gene. Trimming removed 8 bases from V and 0 bases from J, with 10 bases in between. Germline CDR1 MNHEY, CDR2 SVGAGI. The CDR3 sequence is 13 residues long.

The chain couples TRBV6-5 to TRBJ1-2, with unresolved D. The germline CDR1 and CDR2 sequences are MNHEY and SVGAGI. The V end lost 8 bases, the J end lost 0 bases, and 16 bases lay between the germline ends. The CDR3 sequence is 15 residues long. The CDR3 DNA follows: TGTGCCAGCGGGGTGGGAGTCACAGCTAACTATGGCTACACCTTC. Translating gives CASGVGVTANYGYTF.

This clone showed up just a few times. The chain couples TRBV6-4 to TRBJ2-1; TRBD1 aligns across 9 bases. Losses at the gene ends were 9 bases for V and 6 bases for J; bases not matched to a gene: 9. CDR3 length: 14 amino acids. Germline V gene data show CDR1 as MRHNA and CDR2 as SNTAGT. The CDR3 DNA reads TGTGCCAGTGGAAGGACAGGGGATAGCAATGAGCAGTTCTTC. Translating gives CASGRTGDSNEQFF.

This chain joins TRBV18 and TRBJ2-4; D remains ambiguous. Trimming cost V 3 bases and J 2 bases, with 11 bases left between them. The germline V gene encodes CDR1 KGHSH and CDR2 LQKENI. CDR3 size: 15 residues. DNA of the CDR3: TGTGCCAGCTCACCGCTGCAGGCGACCAAAAACATTCAGTACTTC. This encodes CASSPLQATKNIQYF.

For the CDR3, the DNA is TGTGCCAGCAGTGAAATTGTATGGGCGAGCTCCTACGAGCAGTACTTC. Its protein product is CASSEIVWASSYEQYF. V usage is TRBV2 and J usage is TRBJ2-7, with D uncertain. CDR1 and CDR2 (germline): SNHLY, FYNNEI. Trimming cost V 2 bases and J 0 bases, with 14 bases left between them. The CDR3 totals 16 residues.

J is TRBJ2-1 and V is TRBV18, with 10 bases aligning to TRBD2. The CDR3 is 16 amino acids. V lost 0 bases to trimming and J lost 3 bases; unmatched junction nucleotides: 2. The germline gives CDR1 KGHSH, CDR2 LQKENI. The CDR3 loop is CASSPPGTSVYNEQFF. The CDR3 DNA reads as TGTGCCAGCTCACCACCAGGGACTAGCGTCTACAATGAGCAGTTCTTC.

The V gene is TRBV6-5, the J gene TRBJ1-3, with D possibly TRBD1 on 5 matching bases. The germline V gene has CDR1 MNHEY and CDR2 SVGAGI. The CDR3 loop spans 13 amino acids. The V end lost 2 bases, the J end lost 4 bases, and 6 bases lay between the germline ends. The CDR3 coding sequence is TGTGCCAGCAGTTACAGGGGAGGAAACACCATATATTTT. It specifies CASSYRGGNTIYF.

The V gene is TRBV5-6, the J gene TRBJ2-1, with D perhaps TRBD2 (6 bases). Germline V gene data show CDR1 as SGHDT and CDR2 as YYEEEE. This CDR3 comprises 15 residues. Between the trimmed V and J ends, which lost 4 bases and 6 bases, there was a span of 17 bases. This CDR3 reads CASSPAREFSNEQFF. The CDR3 nucleotides read TGTGCCAGCAGCCCGGCACGGGAGTTTAGCAATGAGCAGTTCTTC.

The rearrangement joins TRBV29-1 to TRBJ2-7, with 8 bases matching TRBD2. There are 12 residues in the CDR3. V lost 3 bases to trimming and J lost 6 bases; unmatched junction nucleotides: 4. CDR1 and CDR2 (germline): SQVTM, ANQGSEA. The CDR3 coding sequence is TGCAGCGTTGACGGGGGGGGAAGCGAGCAGTACTTC. Its translation is CSVDGGGSEQYF.

The chain is built from TRBV27 and TRBJ2-7; D is unclear. Trimming left V 5 bases short and J 7 bases short, with 15 bases between. Germline V gene data show CDR1 as MNHEY and CDR2 as SMNVEV (reference sequence). CDR3 length: 13 residues. CDR3 nucleotide sequence: TGTGCCAGCAGTGACCCTCCCGGGTGGGAGCAGTACTTC. Translating gives CASSDPPGWEQYF.

The V gene is TRBV7-9, the J gene TRBJ2-5, with 11 bases matching TRBD2. The CDR3 is 16 amino acids. The germline gives CDR1 SEHNR, CDR2 FQNEAQ (reference sequence). With V trimmed by 5 bases and J by 3 bases, 8 bases remained unmatched. The CDR3 protein is CASSTALAGVEETQYF. As DNA, the CDR3 is TGTGCCAGCAGCACAGCACTAGCGGGAGTGGAAGAGACCCAGTACTTC.

This chain uses TRBV6-6 with TRBJ2-2; D not certain. Germline V lookup: CDR1 MNHNY, CDR2 SVGAGI (reference sequence). V gave up 6 bases and J gave up 0 bases, with 5 bases separating them. The CDR3 sequence is 13 residues long. CDR3 residues: CASRSSNTGELFF. The CDR3 nucleotides read TGTGCCAGCAGATCATCGAACACCGGGGAGCTGTTTTTT.

Only one count was recorded for this clone. The chain combines TRBV9 with TRBJ2-5, with TRBD1 as a possible D gene (6 bases). Germline CDR1 and CDR2: SGDLS and YYNGEE. V gave up 3 bases and J gave up 5 bases, with 14 bases separating them. This CDR3 has 14 residues. The CDR3 loop reads CASSAGGQWETQYF. CDR3 nucleotide sequence: TGTGCCAGCAGCGCCGGAGGACAGTGGGAGACCCAGTACTTC.

The chain has TRBV5-1 and TRBJ1-1; D not certain. V shed 5 bases and J shed 1 base, with 12 bases lying between them. The CDR3 runs 14 residues. Per germline, CDR1 SGHRS and CDR2 YFSETQ. DNA for the CDR3: TGCGCCAGCAGGTCGAGTGGGCAGAACACTGAAGCTTTCTTT. Residues: CASRSSGQNTEAFF.